This record concerns one TCR beta chain sequence. The sample originates from a study of T cells after yellow fever vaccination. TCRdb reanalysed the 5' RACE reads using MiXCR and keeps one entry per CDR3 protein. The repertoire holds 550,000 or so distinct CDR3 sequences, with over 15% as singletons. This CDR3 contains 16 residues. Trimming removed 6 bases from V and 5 bases from J, with 22 bases in between. Germline V gives CDR1 SGHAT, CDR2 FQNNGV. This TCR was sampled from a man aged 30-40 years who received the YFV17D yellow fever vaccine. The material was PBMCs, obtained 15 days after the yellow fever booster vaccination. V and J are TRBV11-2 and TRBJ2-5; D possibly corresponds to TRBD2 (5 bases). DNA for the CDR3: TGTGCCAGCAGATTCCGCCTCGCCGAGGGTGCGGAGACCCAGTACTTC. This gives the protein CASRFRLAEGAETQYF.